A single sample gave rise to the 24 T cell receptor beta chains below, sequenced in a study of blood T cell repertoires in COVID-19. Assay used: immunoSEQ multiplex PCR; TCRdb lists only in-frame clones, some missing. The sample yields hundreds of thousands of clones, roughly 80% seen once. Specimen: PBMCs or T cells enriched from blood (not recorded which). The receptors derive from a man aged 40-55 years who had been exposed to COVID-19.

This chain links TRBV12-3 or TRBV12-4 with TRBJ2-7, with D unclear. V was clipped by 8 bases and J by 4 bases, with 6 bases between them. The CDR3 is 10 residues long. CDR3 DNA: TGTGCCAGCGGCGGTTACGAGCAGTACTTC. This encodes CASGGYEQYF.

V usage is TRBV28 and J usage is TRBJ2-5; TRBD1 matches 7 bases. The CDR3 covers 13 residues. V lost 4 bases and J lost 1; bases outside the gene matches: 0. CDR1 is MDHEN, CDR2 SYDVKM, per germline. CDR3 protein: CASSWDSQETQYF. CDR3 nucleotides: TGTGCCAGCAGTTGGGACAGCCAAGAGACCCAGTACTTC.

V usage is TRBV13 and J usage is TRBJ1-3; tentatively, D is TRBD1 (6 bases). This CDR3 spans 15 amino acids. Deletions cut 7 bases from V and 0 bases from J, with 13 bases between. Germline CDR1 is PRHDT and CDR2 is FYEKMQ (reference sequence). CDR3 nucleotides: TGTGCCAGCACCAAAGGGGGAATCTCTGGAAACACCATATATTTT. This translates into CASTKGGISGNTIYF.

The chain is built from TRBV4-1 and TRBJ1-5; D call uncertain. Trimming pared 5 bases from V and 0 bases from J, leaving 8 bases between. Germline-derived CDR1 and CDR2 are MGHRA and YSYEKL. This CDR3 region has 14 residues. The CDR3 reads CASSSADSNQPQHF. In DNA form, the CDR3 reads TGCGCCAGCAGCAGCGCTGATAGCAATCAGCCCCAGCATTTT.

This rearrangement joins TRBV2 to TRBJ1-5; a weak D match, TRBD1 (5 bases). V gave up 7 bases and J gave up 6 bases, with 16 bases separating them. CDR1 is SNHLY, CDR2 FYNNEI, per germline. The CDR3 runs 14 residues. The CDR3 protein is CASNGAGPTQPQHF. The CDR3 coding sequence is TGTGCCAGCAACGGTGCGGGACCGACTCAGCCCCAGCATTTT.

The rearrangement links TRBV15 to TRBJ2-5; D is possibly TRBD2 (5 bases). The CDR3 length is 15 residues. CDR1 and CDR2 (germline): LNHNV, YYDKDF (reference sequence). The germline V and J ends were trimmed by 9 bases and 5 bases, with 22 bases remaining between them. CDR3 amino acids: CATSIGFGVAETQYF. CDR3 nucleotide sequence: TGTGCCACGTCGATAGGGTTTGGTGTAGCGGAGACCCAGTACTTC.

The gene calls are TRBV5-1 and TRBJ2-1, with D possibly being TRBD1 (6 bases). CDR1 and CDR2 (germline): SGHRS, YFSETQ. The CDR3 has 16 residues. With 0 bases removed from V and 9 bases from J, the gap between germline ends came to 19 bases. The CDR3 DNA sequence: TGCGCCAGCAGCTTGGTGTGGGGGCGGACCCGGAGTGAGCAGTTCTTC. Translation: CASSLVWGRTRSEQFF.

The chain is built from TRBV6-2 or TRBV6-3 and TRBJ2-5; no clear D gene. This CDR3 is built from 12 residues. From germline, CDR1 is MNHEY and CDR2 SVGEGT. V was pared by 6 bases and J by 5 bases, with 10 bases between. CDR3 in DNA: TGTGCCAGCAGCGCTTCAGATGAGACCCAGTACTTC. Translation: CASSASDETQYF.

The J gene is TRBJ2-7, the V gene TRBV12-5; 11 bases match TRBD1. Germline lookup yields CDR1 LGHNT and CDR2 FRNRAP. The CDR3 loop spans 16 amino acids. V lost 6 bases to trimming and J lost 2 bases; unmatched junction nucleotides: 9. CDR3 DNA sequence: TGTGCTAGTGGCTCAGGACAGGGGGCGATTGCCTACGAGCAGTACTTC. The encoded protein is CASGSGQGAIAYEQYF.

This clone was found a few times. V is TRBV5-6 and J is TRBJ2-7; 11 positions agree with TRBD2. CDR1 SGHDT and CDR2 YYEEEE come from the germline V gene. This CDR3 has 17 residues. J was trimmed by 2 bases and V by 2 bases; bases with no gene match: 9. The CDR3 loop is CASSLRVLGLAAYEQYF. The CDR3 DNA reads TGTGCCAGCAGCTTAAGAGTATTGGGACTAGCGGCCTACGAGCAGTACTTC. The full variable domain, rest sourced from reference TRBV5-6 and TRBJ2-7, is DAGVTQSPTHLIKTRGQQVTLRCSPKSGHDTVSWYQQALGQGPQFIFQYYEEEERQRGNFPDRFSGHQFPNYSSELNVNALLLGDSALYLCASSLRVLGLAAYEQYFGPGTRLTVT.

The rearrangement uses TRBV29-1 and TRBJ2-3; D is perhaps TRBD1 (6 bases). CDR1 is SQVTM, CDR2 ANQGSEA, per germline. The length of the CDR3 is 15 residues. V lost 0 bases to trimming and J lost 5 bases, with 15 bases between them. The CDR3 loop reads CSVEEIQGSGDTQYF. The CDR3 DNA is TGCAGCGTTGAAGAGATACAGGGTAGTGGAGATACGCAGTATTTT.

This chain joins TRBV11-3 and TRBJ1-3, with D tentatively TRBD1 (5 bases). V lost 9 bases and J lost 0, with 12 bases in between. Germline assignment: CDR1 SGHNT and CDR2 YENEEA. The CDR3 is 14 residues long. The CDR3 nucleotides read TGTGCCAGTAGCCGGACATCCTCTGGAAACACCATATATTTT. The encoded protein is CASSRTSSGNTIYF.

This clone showed up just once. The genes are TRBV5-1 and TRBJ2-5; D call uncertain. The CDR3 is made up of 16 amino acids. The V end was cut by 0 bases, the J end by 4 bases, with 16 bases between. CDR1 is SGHRS and CDR2 is YFSETQ in the germline V gene. CDR3: CASSLAPVSPGETQYF. CDR3 nucleotides: TGCGCCAGCAGCTTGGCCCCAGTCTCCCCAGGAGAGACCCAGTACTTC. The variable domain in full, with the rest retrieved from reference TRBV5-1 and TRBJ2-5, is KAGVTQTPRYLIKTRGQQVTLSCSPISGHRSVSWYQQTPGQGLQFLFEYFSETQRNKGNFPGRFSGRQFSNSRSEMNVSTLELGDSALYLCASSLAPVSPGETQYFGPGTRLLVL.

J is TRBJ1-3 and V is TRBV27, with D possibly TRBD1 on 6 matching bases. CDR1 MNHEY and CDR2 SMNVEV come from the germline V gene (reference sequence). Trimming shortened V by 6 bases and J by 7 bases, and 13 bases separated the two germline ends. CDR3 size: 13 residues. CDR3 sequence: CASRAQTGNTIYF. Here the CDR3 DNA reads TGTGCCAGCAGAGCCCAAACAGGGAACACCATATATTTT.

This chain connects TRBV2 to TRBJ2-3, with TRBD1 as a possible D gene (5 bases). This CDR3 has 14 residues. Trimming removed 2 bases at V and 2 bases at J, with 8 bases between. From germline, CDR1 is SNHLY and CDR2 FYNNEI. The CDR3, as DNA: TGTGCCAGCAGTGAACAGGGATACACAGATACGCAGTATTTT. This translates into CASSEQGYTDTQYF.

In this sample, this clone turned up a few times. The genes are TRBV5-1 and TRBJ1-1; perhaps TRBD1 as D (6 bases). With 1 base removed from V and 1 base from J, the gap between germline ends came to 11 bases. CDR3 size: 15 residues. Germline V CDR1 and CDR2: SGHRS, YFSETQ. CDR3: CASSLIPGANTEAFF. The CDR3 bases are TGCGCCAGCAGCTTGATCCCAGGGGCGAACACTGAAGCTTTCTTT. The variable domain in full, completed from reference TRBV5-1 and TRBJ1-1, reads KAGVTQTPRYLIKTRGQQVTLSCSPISGHRSVSWYQQTPGQGLQFLFEYFSETQRNKGNFPGRFSGRQFSNSRSEMNVSTLELGDSALYLCASSLIPGANTEAFFGQGTRLTVV.

V gene TRBV4-2 combines with J gene TRBJ1-2; TRBD1 might be the D (5 bases). The CDR3 is 13 residues long. V lost 0 bases, J lost 8 bases, and 10 bases lay in between. The germline CDR1 and CDR2 sequences are LGHNA and YNFKEQ. The CDR3 spells CASSQDSTGGYTF. The CDR3 nucleotides are TGTGCCAGCAGCCAAGATAGCACAGGCGGCTACACCTTC.

The V and J genes are TRBV30 and TRBJ1-1; D might be TRBD1 (6 bases). Trimming shortened V by 5 bases and J by 4 bases, and 11 bases separated the two germline ends. Germline assignment: CDR1 GTSNPN and CDR2 SVGIG (reference sequence). The CDR3 contains 12 residues. CDR3 region: CAWGRGGTEAFF. In DNA form, the CDR3 reads TGTGCCTGGGGGCGAGGGGGCACTGAAGCTTTCTTT.

V gene TRBV18 combines with J gene TRBJ1-1, with 8 bases matching TRBD1. J was trimmed by 5 bases and V by 2 bases; bases with no gene match: 10. CDR1 KGHSH and CDR2 LQKENI come from the germline V gene. The CDR3 totals 16 residues. This chain's CDR3 is CASSPSARGLRTEAFF. CDR3 nucleotides: TGTGCCAGCTCACCATCGGCCAGGGGGCTTAGAACTGAAGCTTTCTTT.

The chain is built from TRBV27 and TRBJ2-7; tentative D call: TRBD2 (6 bases). The CDR3 consists of 12 residues. Trimming took 6 bases from V and 12 from J, leaving 18 bases between them. Germline V gene sequence: CDR1 MNHEY, CDR2 SMNVEV (reference sequence). For the CDR3, the DNA is TGTGCCAGCAGCCCCCACGAGGGGAGGCGGTACTTC. This encodes CASSPHEGRRYF.

The sample holds a few counts of this clone. The chain employs TRBV19 and TRBJ1-4; no reliable D call. The CDR3 is 14 residues long. Germline CDR1 reads LNHDA; CDR2 reads SQIVND (reference sequence). Trimming left V 8 bases short and J 0 bases short, with 10 bases between. DNA of the CDR3: TGTGCCAGTTCGTACCTATCAACTAATGAAAAACTGTTTTTT. It is translated as CASSYLSTNEKLFF. The full variable domain, completed using reference TRBV19 and TRBJ1-4, is DGGITQSPKYLFRKEGQNVTLSCEQNLNHDAMYWYRQDPGQGLRLIYYSQIVNDFQKGDIAEGYSVSREKKESFPLTVTSAQKNPTAFYLCASSYLSTNEKLFFGSGTQLSVL.

This rearrangement joins TRBV6-5 to TRBJ1-1; the D gene is possibly TRBD1 (5 bases). Per the germline V gene, CDR1 is MNHEY and CDR2 is SVGAGI. CDR3 length: 11 amino acids. Trimming took off 6 bases at V and 11 bases at J, with 13 bases between the two ends. CDR3 amino acids: CASRGGVRAFF. In nucleotides, the CDR3 is TGTGCCAGCAGGGGGGGGGTGCGGGCTTTCTTT.

The chain links TRBV5-5 to TRBJ2-5; possible D gene TRBD2, 5 bases. This CDR3 has 14 residues. V was shortened by 6 bases and J by 4 bases, with 16 bases between the two germline ends. CDR1 is SGHKS and CDR2 is YYEKEE in the germline V gene (reference sequence). The CDR3 sequence is CASTPTGIVETQYF. In DNA, the CDR3 is TGTGCCAGCACTCCGACCGGGATTGTAGAGACCCAGTACTTC.

V is TRBV10-3 and J is TRBJ1-2; D perhaps matches TRBD1 (5 bases). CDR1 ENHRY and CDR2 SYGVKD come from the germline V gene. This CDR3 region has 14 residues. Trimming removed 3 bases from V and 3 bases from J, with 11 bases in between. The DNA for the CDR3 is TGTGCCATCAGTGATCAGGGATCGGACTATGGCTACACCTTC. Translation gives CAISDQGSDYGYTF.